This T cell receptor beta chain was recorded in a study of CD4+ T cells in melanoma. The study, taken as a whole, reports: Reportedly, melanoma neoantigen-specific CD4+ T cells showed varied differentiation states. CD8+ T cell, macrophage and B cell function reportedly correlated with neoantigen-specific CD4+ T cells.

TCRdb's copy holds only in-frame clones and misses some; the assay was immunoSEQ multiplex PCR. This sample carries 15,000 to 20,000 clones, around 76% of them seen once, and the ten largest clones take approximately 12%. Germline V CDR1 and CDR2: MNHEY, SVGAGI. This CDR3 is 15 amino acids long. The trim removed 2 bases at V and 5 bases at J, leaving 4 bases unmatched. A note on this clone: Antigen: not known.

V usage is TRBV6-5 and J usage is TRBJ2-1, with TRBD2 identical over 9 bases. The sample consisted of cells from a culture (not recorded whether cultured in vitro). The receptor was derived from a human donor with melanoma. The CDR3 is CASSYQRGAHNEQFF. The CDR3 nucleotides read TGTGCCAGCAGTTACCAGCGGGGGGCGCACAATGAGCAGTTCTTC.